The clone carrying this T cell receptor beta chain appeared a few times. Its antigen remains unknown. Germline V lookup: CDR1 SGHAT, CDR2 FQNNGV. The CDR3 covers 12 residues. The junction had 3 bases not matched to a gene; V was cut back by 1 base and J by 11 bases. TCRdb reprocessed the reads with MiXCR, giving one entry per CDR3 protein. Of 480,000 or so distinct CDR3 sequences in the sample, approximately 10% were seen once. This sample was included in a study of T cell repertoires in cytomegalovirus infection. At the level of the study: In public TCR beta signatures, there were indications of both CMV infection and matching HLA type.

Study findings and constraints: CMV-specific TCR beta clonotypes restricted by HLA-C were the ones dominating the ex vivo response. Adding up the frequency of public TCR beta families identified people who carried CMV plus the relevant HLA.

This clonotype was obtained from a human donor in good health (CMV status not recorded). Some clones in this sample may be carry-over from other donors' samples. This chain joins TRBV11-2 and TRBJ2-5; 8 nucleotides match TRBD2. The specimen was PBMCs. For the CDR3, the DNA is TGTGCCAGCAGCTTAGTGGGACTAGGACAGTACTTC. Amino acids: CASSLVGLGQYF.